The T cell receptor beta chain described here comes from a study of spatial heterogeneity in lung cancer. Turning to the study itself: Raw reads showed each unique TCR and UMI combination turning up more than ten times on average.

There are a few counts of this clonotype. A unique molecular identifier was carried by every single TCR cDNA molecule. TCRdb called the 5' RACE reads again in MiXCR, with one record for every CDR3 protein. The data contain 50,000 or so distinct CDR3 sequences, 7.6% of them singletons. Regarding time point: sample taken at primary tumor resection. Tumor, nontumor lung or frozen PBMC supplied whole RNA, sequenced without sorting. The CDR3 sequence is 13 residues long. Germline loops: CDR1 ENHRY, CDR2 SYGVKD. Source: PBMCs, taken at surgery. The chain joins TRBV10-3 to TRBJ1-6, with D unclear. The TCR originated in a female donor with early-stage non-small cell lung cancer. This CDR3 reads CATASSYNSPLHF. The DNA for the CDR3 is TGTGCAACAGCGAGCTCCTATAATTCACCCCTCCACTTT.